A single sample gave rise to the 18 T cell receptor beta chains below, sequenced in a study of vaccination effects on CD4 cells after COVID-19. Which antigens these TCRs recognize remains unknown. Once cultured for 10 to 11 days, the cells underwent separation to obtain CD4+ T cells. Subjects were given two BNT162b2 or mRNA-1273 vaccine doses. Libraries were prepared by immunoSEQ multiplex PCR; TCRdb keeps only in-frame clonotypes and omits some of them. There are more than 60,000 clones in the sample; around 70% occur only once, and 2% to 2.5% lies in the top ten. The source was CD4+ T cells from PBMCs cultured without peptide, collected after COVID-19 vaccination. The receptors come from a human donor who received a COVID-19 vaccine.

The rearrangement links TRBV11-3 to TRBJ2-3; D gene unclear. Germline CDR1 reads SGHNT; CDR2 reads YENEEA. The CDR3 runs 15 residues. The ends were cut back, 5 bases at V and 2 bases at J, with 14 bases in the middle. The CDR3 region is CASSQDGSYTDTQYF. The CDR3 DNA follows: TGTGCCAGCAGCCAGGACGGTTCATACACAGATACGCAGTATTTT.

This rearrangement joins TRBV3-1 (or the pseudogene TRBV3-2) to TRBJ2-1; the match to TRBD2 covers 12 bases. CDR1 is LGHDT and CDR2 is YNNKEL in the germline V gene (reference sequence). The ends lost 3 bases at V and 10 bases at J; junction bases unmatched: 10. The CDR3 loop spans 16 amino acids. The DNA for the CDR3 is TGTGCCAGCAGCCATTCGGGCCTAGCGGGGGGGCTCGAGCAGTTCTTC. This encodes CASSHSGLAGGLEQFF.

The chain uses TRBV28 and TRBJ1-6; maybe TRBD1 (5 bases). CDR3 length equals 12 residues. The germline V gene has CDR1 MDHEN and CDR2 SYDVKM. The ends were cut back, 8 bases at V and 7 bases at J, with 9 bases in the middle. The CDR3 reads CASRDGNSPLHF. The CDR3 DNA is TGTGCCAGCCGGGACGGAAATTCACCCCTCCACTTT.

J is TRBJ2-5 and V is TRBV20-1; D gene ambiguous. CDR3 length equals 15 residues. The V gene lost 3 bases and the J gene lost 5 bases, with 19 bases spanning the gap. Germline CDR1 DFQATT, CDR2 SNEGSKA (reference sequence). Written as DNA, the CDR3 is TGCAGTGCTAGTCGTACGTTACTCCGCCAGGAGACCCAGTACTTC. It yields the protein CSASRTLLRQETQYF.

This sequence joins TRBV5-4 and TRBJ1-3; the match to TRBD1 covers 7 bases. After removal of 3 bases from V and 0 bases from J, the junction contained 3 bases not matched to a gene. The CDR3 loop spans 15 amino acids. Germline loops: CDR1 SGHNT, CDR2 YYREEE (reference sequence). The DNA for the CDR3 is TGTGCCAGCAGCTCTACAGGGGACTCTGGAAACACCATATATTTT. The encoded protein is CASSSTGDSGNTIYF.

The chain uses TRBV28 and TRBJ1-5; D unresolved. This CDR3 region has 15 residues. Looked up from germline, CDR1 is MDHEN and CDR2 is SYDVKM. V dropped 6 bases and J dropped 2 bases, with 14 bases sitting between them. DNA for the CDR3: TGTGCCAGCAGCTTCCAAGGAGGCGGCAATCAGCCCCAGCATTTT. Translated: CASSFQGGGNQPQHF. The full variable domain, with the rest looked up from reference TRBV28 and TRBJ1-5, is DVKVTQSSRYLVKRTGEKVFLECVQDMDHENMFWYRQDPGLGLRLIYFSYDVKMKEKGDIPEGYSVSREKKERFSLILESASTNQTSMYLCASSFQGGGNQPQHFGDGTRLSIL.

This rearrangement joins TRBV27 to TRBJ1-2, with 7 bases aligning to TRBD1. Germline values: CDR1 MNHEY, CDR2 SMNVEV (reference sequence). The CDR3 is 15 residues long. With 4 bases clipped from V and 8 bases from J, the junction kept 13 bases outside the gene matches. CDR3 protein: CASSWTGRGGGGYTF. The CDR3, as DNA: TGTGCCAGCAGTTGGACAGGTCGGGGGGGAGGCGGCTACACCTTC.

This sequence joins TRBV18 and TRBJ2-1; D gene ambiguous. CDR3 size: 15 residues. Germline lookup yields CDR1 KGHSH and CDR2 LQKENI. Deletions cut 1 base from V and 2 bases from J, with 9 bases between. CDR3 protein: CASSPQGRAYNEQFF. CDR3 DNA: TGTGCCAGCTCACCACAAGGAAGAGCCTACAATGAGCAGTTCTTC.

This chain joins TRBV6-5 and TRBJ2-1; D might be TRBD1 or TRBD2, each matching 5 bases. The CDR3 is made up of 16 amino acids. V was trimmed by 6 bases and J by 0 bases, leaving 15 bases between them. Looked up from germline, CDR1 is MNHEY and CDR2 is SVGAGI. The CDR3 nucleotides read TGTGCCAGCAGATACCGAGAGGGGAGCTCCTACAATGAGCAGTTCTTC. Translating gives CASRYREGSSYNEQFF.

The V call is TRBV18, the J call TRBJ1-1, with no clear D. The CDR3 is made up of 14 amino acids. V lost 3 bases and J lost 4, with 12 bases in between. Germline CDR1 and CDR2: KGHSH and LQKENI. The CDR3 nucleotides are TGTGCCAGCTCACCGGGCGGGATTCGCACTGAAGCTTTCTTT. Translating gives CASSPGGIRTEAFF.

Points on this clone: Other DNA sequences within the sample encode an identical CDR3. This chain links TRBV18 with TRBJ1-5; D gene unclear. The CDR3 loop spans 14 amino acids. The germline CDR1 and CDR2 sequences are KGHSH and LQKENI. The V and J ends lost 0 bases and 0 bases respectively, with 3 bases between them. Here the CDR3 reads CASSPPGSNQPQHF. CDR3 DNA sequence: TGTGCCAGCTCACCACCGGGTAGCAATCAGCCCCAGCATTTT. The full variable domain, its missing parts supplied by reference TRBV18 and TRBJ1-5, is NAGVMQNPRHLVRRRGQEARLRCSPMKGHSHVYWYRQLPEEGLKFMVYLQKENIIDESGMPKERFSAEFPKEGPSILRIQQVVRGDSAAYFCASSPPGSNQPQHFGDGTRLSIL.

The chain couples TRBV19 to TRBJ1-1, with unresolved D. V lost 5 bases to trimming and J lost 7 bases, with 14 bases between them. CDR1 and CDR2 from the germline V gene are LNHDA and SQIVND (reference sequence). The CDR3 has 13 amino acids. The CDR3 protein is CASSLLEANEAFF. DNA of the CDR3: TGTGCCAGTAGTCTGTTAGAGGCTAATGAAGCTTTCTTT. Variable domain in full (rest from reference TRBV19 and TRBJ1-1): DGGITQSPKYLFRKEGQNVTLSCEQNLNHDAMYWYRQDPGQGLRLIYYSQIVNDFQKGDIAEGYSVSREKKESFPLTVTSAQKNPTAFYLCASSLLEANEAFFGQGTRLTVV.

The chain joins TRBV5-4 to TRBJ1-1; maybe TRBD1 (6 bases). The V end lost 4 bases, the J end lost 1 base, and 14 bases lay between the germline ends. The CDR3 length is 15 residues. Germline V gene data show CDR1 as SGHNT and CDR2 as YYREEE (reference sequence). The CDR3 DNA reads TGTGCCAGCAGCCCTCAGGGACAAGCGAACACTGAAGCTTTCTTT. Its protein product is CASSPQGQANTEAFF.

The chain links TRBV7-8 to TRBJ2-1; TRBD1 might be the D (6 bases). Germline V lookup: CDR1 SGHVS, CDR2 FQNEAQ. Trimming took off 5 bases at V and 15 bases at J, with 17 bases between the two ends. The CDR3 loop spans 12 amino acids. The CDR3 DNA sequence: TGTGCCAGCAGCCAGCAGGGGTCCGGCCGGTTCTTC. Its translation: CASSQQGSGRFF.

This rearrangement joins TRBV28 to TRBJ1-2; TRBD1 aligns across 8 bases. This CDR3 has 12 residues. V lost 7 bases and J lost 6; bases outside the gene matches: 4. Germline V gene sequence: CDR1 MDHEN, CDR2 SYDVKM. CDR3 amino acids: CASIQGAHGYTF. The CDR3 DNA reads as TGTGCCAGCATTCAGGGGGCGCATGGCTACACCTTC.

The V call is TRBV6-1, the J call TRBJ1-6; 7 nucleotides agree with TRBD1. The V and J ends lost 4 bases and 9 bases, in that order; junction bases with no gene match: 18. This CDR3 is built from 18 residues. Germline CDR1 is MNHNS and CDR2 is SASEGT. In DNA form, the CDR3 reads TGTGCCAGCAGTGTTTTCCTCTCCGGAGGGGGCTTGTTTTCACCCCTCCACTTT. Amino acids: CASSVFLSGGGLFSPLHF.

The chain couples TRBV10-3 to TRBJ2-5; a weak D match, TRBD2 (6 bases). V was clipped by 6 bases and J by 2 bases, with 13 bases between them. The germline V gene has CDR1 ENHRY and CDR2 SYGVKD. The CDR3 is made up of 14 amino acids. The CDR3 loop reads CAIRREGTQETQYF. The CDR3 nucleotides are TGTGCCATCAGGCGAGAGGGGACTCAAGAGACCCAGTACTTC.

The chain joins TRBV7-9 to TRBJ1-1; TRBD1 matches at 7 bases. The CDR3 contains 14 residues. CDR1 and CDR2 (germline): SEHNR, FQNEAQ (reference sequence). J gave up 2 bases and V 3 bases, and 3 bases lay outside the gene matches. Here the CDR3 DNA reads TGTGCCAGCAGCTTGAACAGGGGCAACACTGAAGCTTTCTTT. This encodes CASSLNRGNTEAFF.